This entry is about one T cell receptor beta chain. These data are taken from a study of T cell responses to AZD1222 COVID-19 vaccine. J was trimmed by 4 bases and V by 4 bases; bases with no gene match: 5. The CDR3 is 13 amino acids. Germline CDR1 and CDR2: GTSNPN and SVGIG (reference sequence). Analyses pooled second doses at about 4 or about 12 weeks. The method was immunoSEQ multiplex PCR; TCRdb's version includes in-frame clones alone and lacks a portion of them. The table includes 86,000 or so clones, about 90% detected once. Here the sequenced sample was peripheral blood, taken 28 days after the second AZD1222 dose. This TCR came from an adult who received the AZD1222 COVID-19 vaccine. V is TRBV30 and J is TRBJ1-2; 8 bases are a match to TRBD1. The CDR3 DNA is TGTGCCTGGACGGGACAGGAAGGCTATGGCTACACCTTC. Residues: CAWTGQEGYGYTF.